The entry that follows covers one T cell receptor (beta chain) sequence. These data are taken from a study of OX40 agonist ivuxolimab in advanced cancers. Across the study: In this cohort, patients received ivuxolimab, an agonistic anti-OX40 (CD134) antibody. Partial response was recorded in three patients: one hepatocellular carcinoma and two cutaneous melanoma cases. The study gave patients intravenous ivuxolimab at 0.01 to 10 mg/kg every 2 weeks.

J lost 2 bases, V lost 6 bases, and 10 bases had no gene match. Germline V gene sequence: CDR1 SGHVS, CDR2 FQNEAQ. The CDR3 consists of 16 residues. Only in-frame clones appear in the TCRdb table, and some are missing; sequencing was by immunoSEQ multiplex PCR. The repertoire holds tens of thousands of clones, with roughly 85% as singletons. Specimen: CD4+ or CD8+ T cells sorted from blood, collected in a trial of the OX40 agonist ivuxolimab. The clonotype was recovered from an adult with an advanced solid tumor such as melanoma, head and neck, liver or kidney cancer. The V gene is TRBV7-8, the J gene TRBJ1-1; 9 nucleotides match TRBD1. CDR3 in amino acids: CASRLDEGQGNTEAFF. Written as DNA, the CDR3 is TGTGCCAGCAGGCTGGACGAGGGACAGGGAAACACTGAAGCTTTCTTT.